This T cell receptor beta chain stems from a study of siplizumab effects on memory and regulatory T cells. Comments on this clone: Its antigen is currently unknown.

Study-level points and caveats: Naive or memory phenotype was unassignable for roughly 80-97% of proliferating CD4+ or CD8+ clones.

Germline CDR1 reads ENHRY; CDR2 reads SYGVKD. The CDR3 contains 16 residues. V was trimmed by 4 bases and J by 0 bases, leaving 15 bases between them. Clones were read by immunoSEQ multiplex PCR, and TCRdb kept only the in-frame ones, dropping some. The sample lists 95,000 to 110,000 clones, over 90% occurring once. This TCR was sampled from a human donor in good health. The chain combines TRBV10-3 with TRBJ1-2; tentatively, D is TRBD1 (6 bases). The specimen was Tregs sorted from blood. In DNA, the CDR3 is TGTGCCATCAGTGGCACTGGACAGAATGCTAACTATGGCTACACCTTC. Residues: CAISGTGQNANYGYTF.